This T cell receptor (beta chain) was profiled in a study of T cell responses to AZD1222 COVID-19 vaccine. Study-level findings and limits: With two AZD1222 doses given, Spike-specific TCR breadth and depth both rose.

TCRdb keeps only in-frame clones here, not all; method: immunoSEQ multiplex PCR. The sample has approximately 190,000 clones, approximately 92% seen once. With 7 bases removed from V and 1 base from J, the gap between germline ends came to 10 bases. This CDR3 spans 13 amino acids. In the case of this clone: Its antigen is currently unknown.

The gene calls are TRBV12-3 or TRBV12-4 and TRBJ1-2; the D is unclear. Material: peripheral blood, obtained on day 0 of AZD1222 vaccination. This TCR was recovered from an adult in good health. In nucleotides, the CDR3 is TGTGCCAGCATGGGAGAGGTTAACTATGGCTACACCTTC. As protein: CASMGEVNYGYTF.